The rows below give T cell receptor beta chains drawn from one sample of a study of PD-L1 blockade in urothelial cancer. Profiling relied on immunoSEQ multiplex PCR, and the TCRdb table lists in-frame clones only, not all of them. The table shows approximately 100,000 clones, with around 82% occurring only once. Sequencing was performed on PBMCs, taken around atezolizumab (anti-PD-L1) treatment. These TCRs come from a man over 45 with urothelial cancer. CDR3s include the opening cysteine and the closing phenylalanine or tryptophan. The D gene is left open where the match is weak. The size field is filled for only some rows; it gives once, few, many or a size class.

>TRBV25-1|TRBD2|TRBJ2-3|.
TGTGCCAGCAGTGAAAAAGGGCTAGCGGGATACACAGATACGCAGTATTTT
CASSEKGLAGYTDTQYF
>TRBV12-5|.|TRBJ1-2|few
TGTGCTAGTGGTTTTGCGGGGGCTAACTATGGCTACACCTTC
CASGFAGANYGYTF
>TRBV7-9|.|TRBJ1-1|.
TGTGCCAGCACCCCCCCAGGGGCGGGCACTGAAGCTTTCTTT
CASTPPGAGTEAFF
>TRBV28|TRBD2|TRBJ2-7|.
TGTGCCAGCACCGGGACTAGCGGGAGTTCCTACGAGCAGTACTTC
CASTGTSGSSYEQYF
>TRBV6-1|TRBD1|TRBJ1-5|.
TGTGCCAGCAGTGAATTTGGAACAGGGGTCAATCAGCCCCAGCATTTT
CASSEFGTGVNQPQHF
>TRBV27|.|TRBJ1-1|.
TGTGCCAGCAGTTCCAACCGCGGGGGGAACAGGTGGGACACTGAAGCTTTCTTT
CASSSNRGGNRWDTEAFF
>TRBV14|TRBD1|TRBJ2-3|.
TGTGCCAGCAGCCCCCGGGACAGACTCAGCACAGATACGCAGTATTTT
CASSPRDRLSTDTQYF
>TRBV2|.|TRBJ1-1|.
TGTGCCAGCAGTGAGGACAGAAACACTGAAGCTTTCTTT
CASSEDRNTEAFF
>TRBV19|TRBD2|TRBJ2-7|.
TGTGCCAGTAGGGACGGACTAGAGCGCGAGCAGTACTTC
CASRDGLEREQYF
>TRBV7-2|TRBD1|TRBJ1-1|.
TGTGCCAGCAGCTTTCCAGGGGGTCGGGGAACTGAAGCTTTCTTT
CASSFPGGRGTEAFF
>TRBV28|TRBD2|TRBJ2-2|.
TGTGCCACGGACAGTGTCTCCCCCCTCTACTCTGCGGGAGGGCCGACTGTCTCCGGGGAGCTGTTTTTT
CATDSVSPLYSAGGPTVSGELFF
>TRBV28|TRBD2|TRBJ2-1|few
TGTGCCAGCACGGCTAGCGGGACCCGAAGCTCCTACAATGAGCAGTTCTTC
CASTASGTRSSYNEQFF
>TRBV5-1|.|TRBJ2-3|once
TGCGCCAGCAGCCCGGACTCGAATACGCAGTATTTT
CASSPDSNTQYF
>TRBV27|TRBD2|TRBJ2-2|.
TGTGCCAGCAGTGGGATAGCGGGAGCGAACACCGGGGAGCTGTTTTTT
CASSGIAGANTGELFF
>TRBV5-1|TRBD2|TRBJ2-1|once
TGCGCCAGCAGCTCGGGGACTAGCGGCTACAATGAGCAGTTCTTC
CASSSGTSGYNEQFF
>TRBV28|.|TRBJ1-4|.
TGTGCCAGCAGACCGGGGGGCCAGAATGAAAAACTGTTTTTT
CASRPGGQNEKLFF
>TRBV5-3|.|TRBJ2-1|.
TGTGCCAGAAGCTTGGTCCCACCCGCTAGACTGTACAATGAGCAGTTCTTC
CARSLVPPARLYNEQFF
>TRBV5-1|.|TRBJ2-2|.
TGCGCCAGCAGCGTTAGCGGAGGCCTCGACACCGGGGAGCTGTTTTTT
CASSVSGGLDTGELFF
>TRBV2|TRBD1|TRBJ1-2|.
TGTGCCAGCAGTGAAGCACTTCGGACAGGCGGCTACACCTTC
CASSEALRTGGYTF
>TRBV11-2|.|TRBJ2-2|.
TGTGCCAGCAGCCTCGCGGGTGCCGGGGAGCTGTTTTTT
CASSLAGAGELFF
>TRBV20-1|.|TRBJ2-7|few
TGCAGTGCTACCCCTCTACAGGAGCAGTACTTC
CSATPLQEQYF
>TRBV19|.|TRBJ2-1|.
TGTGCCAGTAGTTCCCAGTACTCCTACAATGAGCAGTTCTTC
CASSSQYSYNEQFF
>TRBV6-1|.|TRBJ1-2|.
TGTGCCAGCAGTGAATTTCGACAGGCTAGAGGCTACACCTTC
CASSEFRQARGYTF
>TRBV5-6|TRBD2|TRBJ2-1|.
TGTGCCAGCAGCTTGTTTTCGCTAGCGGGAGTGCATGAGCAGTTCTTC
CASSLFSLAGVHEQFF
>TRBV28|.|TRBJ2-1|.
TGTGCCAGCAGTGCCTCGGTGAGGCAGTTCTTC
CASSASVRQFF
>TRBV28|TRBD1|TRBJ2-5|.
TGTGCCAGCGAAAGGGACAGGGGTGAGACCCAGTACTTC
CASERDRGETQYF
>TRBV4-1|TRBD2|TRBJ2-3|few
TGCGCCAGCAGCGCTAGCGGATACACAGATACGCAGTATTTT
CASSASGYTDTQYF
>TRBV12-5|.|TRBJ2-5|.
TGTGCTAGTGGCCTGCGCGGGACTCTGGGGGAGACCCAGTACTTC
CASGLRGTLGETQYF
>TRBV5-1|TRBD2|TRBJ2-1|.
TGCGCCAGCAGCTACCGGCTAGCGGGAGTCTCCAATGAGCAGTTCTTC
CASSYRLAGVSNEQFF
>TRBV19|.|TRBJ2-1|few
TGTGCCAGTCGTGATGGCCAGGGGACGTACAATGAGCAGTTCTTC
CASRDGQGTYNEQFF
>TRBV11-1|.|TRBJ2-1|once
TGTGCCAGCAGCTTCACCACCGGGACTCGGGGGAATGAGCAGTTCTTC
CASSFTTGTRGNEQFF
>TRBV5-1|.|TRBJ2-7|.
TGCGCCAGCAGCTTGTTTGGGGACTCCCACGAGCAGTACTTC
CASSLFGDSHEQYF
>TRBV6-1|TRBD1|TRBJ2-1|.
TGTGCCAGCTATGCTACAGGGGTCAATGAGCAGTTCTTC
CASYATGVNEQFF
>TRBV6-6|.|TRBJ1-3|.
TGTGCCAGCACCTCCTCGGGGTCAAGGGCCATATATTTT
CASTSSGSRAIYF
>TRBV10-3|.|TRBJ2-7|.
TGTGCCATCAGCTTGACAGACTACGAGCAGTACTTC
CAISLTDYEQYF
>TRBV28|.|TRBJ1-4|.
TGTGCCAGCGGCATGGGGGGGAGTGGAAAACTGTTTTTT
CASGMGGSGKLFF
>TRBV19|.|TRBJ2-1|.
TGTGCCAGTAGTATTCTCAAATCGGGGGAGCAGTTCTTC
CASSILKSGEQFF
>TRBV11-2|TRBD1|TRBJ1-1|.
TGTGCCAGCTTTCACAGGGGGGCAAAGGCTGAAGCTTTCTTT
CASFHRGAKAEAFF
>TRBV28|.|TRBJ2-2|.
TGTGCCAGCGGCGACACAAACACCGGGGAGCTGTTTTTT
CASGDTNTGELFF
>TRBV19|TRBD1|TRBJ1-1|.
TGTGCCAGTAGGAGAGAAGACAGGGGGTTTACTGAAGCTTTCTTT
CASRREDRGFTEAFF
>TRBV5-4|TRBD2|TRBJ2-7|.
TGTGCCAGCAGCCACCTAGCGGGGAGCCTCTCCTACGAGCAGTACTTC
CASSHLAGSLSYEQYF
>TRBV28|TRBD1|TRBJ1-1|.
TGTGCCAGCAGTTTCCTACAGGGGGGGACTGAAGCTTTCTTT
CASSFLQGGTEAFF